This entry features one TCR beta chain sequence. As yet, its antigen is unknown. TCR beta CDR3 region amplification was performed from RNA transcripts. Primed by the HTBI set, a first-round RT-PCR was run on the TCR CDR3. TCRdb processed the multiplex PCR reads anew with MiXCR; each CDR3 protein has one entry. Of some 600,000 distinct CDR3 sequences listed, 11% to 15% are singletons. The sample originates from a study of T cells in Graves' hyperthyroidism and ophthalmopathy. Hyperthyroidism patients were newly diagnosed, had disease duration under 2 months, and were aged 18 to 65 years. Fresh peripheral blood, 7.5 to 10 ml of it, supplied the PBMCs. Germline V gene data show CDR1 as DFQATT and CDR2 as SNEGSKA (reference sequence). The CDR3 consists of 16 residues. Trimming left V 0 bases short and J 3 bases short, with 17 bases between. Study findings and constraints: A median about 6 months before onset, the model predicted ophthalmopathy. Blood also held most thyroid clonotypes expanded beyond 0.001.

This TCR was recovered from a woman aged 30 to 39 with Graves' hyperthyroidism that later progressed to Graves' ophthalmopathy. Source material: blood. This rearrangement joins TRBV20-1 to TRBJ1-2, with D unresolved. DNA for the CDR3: TGCAGTGCTAGAGATTACACGGACCCCGGGGACTATGGCTACACCTTC. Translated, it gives CSARDYTDPGDYGYTF.